The 2 T cell receptor beta chains below come from one sample, sequenced in a study of human T cells and chemical hapten exposure. The time point denotes: healthy volunteer bleed at 6 weeks. Unfractionated whole blood was the source of the extracted total RNA. One entry per CDR3 protein, called by TCRdb with MiXCR from the RACE reads. The repertoire holds tens of thousands of distinct CDR3 sequences, with about 4% as singletons. Sample: whole blood. The receptors were sampled from a human donor in good health. Some clones in this sample may be carry-over from other donors' samples.

This clonotype came up many times. This chain connects TRBV7-9 to TRBJ2-6; D gene unclear. Between the trimmed V and J ends, which lost 8 bases and 1 base, there was a span of 0 bases. Looked up from germline, CDR1 is SEHNR and CDR2 is FQNEAQ (reference sequence). The CDR3 length is 11 residues. Here the CDR3 DNA reads TGTGCCAGCTCTGGGGCCAACGTCCTGACTTTC. Amino acids: CASSGANVLTF.

This clonotype was recorded at least ten times. The rearrangement uses TRBV4-2 and TRBJ2-1; no definite D call. V shed 1 base and J shed 9 bases, with 10 bases lying between them. Germline values: CDR1 LGHNA, CDR2 YNFKEQ. CDR3 length: 13 amino acids. CDR3: CASSQARRSEQFF. The CDR3 DNA is TGTGCCAGCAGCCAAGCACGCCGGTCTGAGCAGTTCTTC.